This is a list of T cell receptor beta chains from one sample in a study of blood T cell repertoires in COVID-19. Data came from immunoSEQ multiplex PCR; TCRdb stores just in-frame clones and leaves some out. The sample holds roughly 230,000 clones, 84% seen once. Sequenced material: peripheral blood. The source is a man in his fifties or sixties with acute or convalescent COVID-19. Both conserved end residues are part of each CDR3. Some rows mark clone size as missing; the rest say once, few, many or name a class of expanded clone.

>TRBV5-6|NA|TRBJ1-4
CASSAGVGQGRTNEKLFF
>TRBV19|NA|TRBJ2-1
CASSMGVSYNEQFF
>TRBV27|NA|TRBJ1-6
CASSLLSVGDSDNSPLHF
>TRBV6-1|NA|TRBJ2-7
CASSEAGPYEQYF
>TRBV9|many|TRBJ2-5
CASSVLGKTSEQETQYF
>TRBV6-1|NA|TRBJ1-2
CASSDKSRGRGGYTF
>TRBV7-9|NA|TRBJ2-1
CASSRKGTGEYNEQFF
>TRBV6-1|NA|TRBJ1-4
CASSEYSIGATNEKLFF
>TRBV6-4|NA|TRBJ1-2
CASSPTGAGYGYTF
>TRBV11-3|NA|TRBJ1-3
CASSQPGAGNTIYF
>TRBV27|NA|TRBJ2-1
CASRTHRDLQFF
>TRBV3-1/TRBV3-2|NA|TRBJ1-6
CASSQDFAGSYNSPLHF
>TRBV10-3|NA|TRBJ1-1
CAISSGTGATEAFF
>TRBV7-9|NA|TRBJ2-2
CASSLTNSPTGELFF
>TRBV7-9|NA|TRBJ1-1
CASSRDGEREAFF
>TRBV28|NA|TRBJ1-5
CASSHRGTGNQPQHF